This T cell receptor beta chain originates from a study of Graves' ophthalmopathy and Graves' hyperthyroidism. Study-wide results and caveats: This model predicted ophthalmopathy progression (sensitivity 70.59%, specificity 72% to 85%).

Clinicians diagnosed using symptoms, serum thyroxine, TRAb, thyroid ultrasound and orbital computed tomography. RNA transcripts served as template for amplifying TCR beta CDR3 sequences. First-round RT-PCR used HTBI primers; second-round multiplex PCR followed. TCRdb processed the multiplex PCR reads anew with MiXCR; each CDR3 protein has one entry. The sample lists a few hundred thousand distinct CDR3 sequences, 20% to 25% occurring once. Note on this clonotype: As yet, its antigen is unknown.

Sample: peripheral blood. The TCR sequence derives from a woman aged 45-59 years with Graves' ophthalmopathy.

Here the CDR3 DNA reads TGCGCCAGCAGGGATGGGACTAGCGTGACGGAGACCCAGTACTTC. This encodes CASRDGTSVTETQYF. This rearrangement joins TRBV5-1 to TRBJ2-5; TRBD2 matches 10 bases. Germline V CDR1 and CDR2: SGHRS, YFSETQ. The CDR3 contains 15 residues. The V gene end was trimmed by 5 bases and the J gene end by 5 bases; junction bases not matched to a gene: 9.